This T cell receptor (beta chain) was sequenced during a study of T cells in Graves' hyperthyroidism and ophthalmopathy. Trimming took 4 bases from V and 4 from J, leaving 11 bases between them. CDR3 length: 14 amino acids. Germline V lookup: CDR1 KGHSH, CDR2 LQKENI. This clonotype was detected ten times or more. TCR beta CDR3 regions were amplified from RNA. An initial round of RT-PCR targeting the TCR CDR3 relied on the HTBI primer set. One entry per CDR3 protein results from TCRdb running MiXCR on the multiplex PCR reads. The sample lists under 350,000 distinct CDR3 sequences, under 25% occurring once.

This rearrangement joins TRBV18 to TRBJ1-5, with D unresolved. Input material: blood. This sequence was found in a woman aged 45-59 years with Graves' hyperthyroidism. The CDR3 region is CASSLSPQNQPQHF. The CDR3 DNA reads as TGTGCCAGCTCACTATCGCCCCAAAATCAGCCCCAGCATTTT.